This T cell receptor (beta chain) was identified during a study of blood T cell repertoires in COVID-19. Study processing details: Amplification with reference gene primers provided the estimates of nucleated cell counts. Repertoires were generated with immunoSEQ multiplex PCR, while TCRdb's copy carries only in-frame clones and drops some. That table furnishes V, J and clone size, whereas the DNA furnished D and trimming. This sample carries approximately 110,000 clones, 75% to 90% of them seen once, and the ten largest clones take approximately 30%. The CDR3 runs to 13 residues. Trimming removed 3 bases at V and 0 bases at J, with 6 bases between. The germline CDR1 and CDR2 sequences are KGHSH and LQKENI.

This chain joins TRBV18 and TRBJ2-7, with D unclear. The sample was peripheral blood. The sequence came from a woman older than 75 with acute or convalescent COVID-19. The CDR3 protein is CASSPPVSYEQYF. DNA for the CDR3: TGTGCCAGCTCACCCCCGGTCTCCTACGAGCAGTACTTC.